Each of the 12 T cell receptor beta chains below was sequenced from the same sample in a study of chemoradiotherapy in HPV16-positive cancers (dated 2022 in TCRdb). The protocol used for the library was the immunoSEQ multiplex PCR assay. Imported from immuneACCESS, the table was reduced by TCRdb to in-frame sequences with V and J called. These copies leave out some clones; in studies compared against another copy, an unresolved V gene accounts for under half, and the cause of the remainder is not known. The sample table holds around 20,000 clones, of which around 67% were seen once. Clones ranked in the top ten supply around 2.6% of the sample. This specimen was taken from a patient who underwent chemoradiotherapy. These receptors were taken from a human donor with HPV-associated anogenital cancer.

The chain has TRBV27 and TRBJ2-7, with a possible D match to TRBD1 (6 bases). Per germline, CDR1 MNHEY and CDR2 SMNVEV (reference sequence). The ends were cut back, 5 bases at V and 5 bases at J, with 10 bases in the middle. CDR3 length equals 12 residues. The CDR3 is CASSTQGHEQYF. DNA of the CDR3: TGTGCCAGCAGTACACAGGGCCACGAGCAGTACTTC.

The chain employs TRBV27 and TRBJ2-3; D is undetermined. Germline V lookup: CDR1 MNHEY, CDR2 SMNVEV (reference sequence). This CDR3 contains 13 residues. V was trimmed by 2 bases and J by 6 bases, leaving 9 bases between them. The CDR3 bases are TGTGCCAGCAGTTTAATGCAAGCGGATACGCAGTATTTT. Protein sequence: CASSLMQADTQYF.

The rearrangement uses TRBV28 and TRBJ1-2; 7 nucleotides match TRBD1. V trimming: 6 bases; J trimming: 7 bases; junction bases outside the gene matches: 8. CDR3 size: 13 residues. Germline loops: CDR1 MDHEN, CDR2 SYDVKM. CDR3 bases: TGTGCCAGCAGGCCGGGACAGATACTTGGCTACACCTTC. Translated, it gives CASRPGQILGYTF.

This chain links TRBV15 with TRBJ2-7, with TRBD1 identical over 8 bases. The ends lost 1 base at V and 2 bases at J; junction bases unmatched: 7. CDR3 length equals 16 residues. The germline gives CDR1 LNHNV, CDR2 YYDKDF (reference sequence). The CDR3 bases are TGTGCCACCAGCAGAGTCACGCAGGGGGCGACCTACGAGCAGTACTTC. Its translation is CATSRVTQGATYEQYF.

The genes are TRBV11-1 and TRBJ2-6; perhaps TRBD2 as D (5 bases). Germline lookup yields CDR1 SGHAT and CDR2 FQDESV (reference sequence). Trimming left V 3 bases short and J 1 base short, with 10 bases between. There are 16 residues in the CDR3. In DNA, the CDR3 is TGTGCCAGCAGCTTCAGTACTAGGTCTGGGGCCAACGTCCTGACTTTC. Translation: CASSFSTRSGANVLTF.

CDR3 sequence (DNA): TGTGCCAGCAGCGGACAGGGGGCCGATGGCTACACCTTC. Amino acid sequence: CASSGQGADGYTF. The rearrangement uses TRBV5-4 and TRBJ1-2, with 11 positions matching TRBD1. With V trimmed by 4 bases and J by 6 bases, 2 bases remained unmatched. Germline CDR1 reads SGHNT; CDR2 reads YYREEE (reference sequence). This CDR3 comprises 13 residues.

V is TRBV4-1 and J is TRBJ1-5, with TRBD1 as a possible D gene (6 bases). The CDR3 length is 15 residues. The germline V and J ends were trimmed by 0 bases and 3 bases, with 9 bases remaining between them. Per germline, CDR1 MGHRA and CDR2 YSYEKL. The CDR3: CASSQEAGANQPQHF. CDR3 DNA sequence: TGCGCCAGCAGCCAAGAAGCGGGGGCCAATCAGCCCCAGCATTTT.

The genes are TRBV9 and TRBJ2-7, with TRBD2 matching 7 bases. The CDR3 runs to 16 residues. V shed 4 bases and J 3 bases; nucleotides not matched to a gene: 13. The germline V gene has CDR1 SGDLS and CDR2 YYNGEE. CDR3: CASSPSIREANYEQYF. The CDR3 bases are TGTGCCAGCAGCCCTTCGATCCGGGAGGCGAACTACGAGCAGTACTTC.

This chain joins TRBV4-3 and TRBJ1-4, with a tentative D call TRBD1 (6 bases). Trimming pared 1 base from V and 8 bases from J, leaving 20 bases between. The CDR3 has 17 amino acids. Germline V lookup: CDR1 LGHNA, CDR2 YSLEER. CDR3 sequence reads: CASSQVVVGTRGEKLFF. The CDR3 region has the DNA TGCGCCAGCAGCCAAGTCGTAGTCGGGACACGGGGGGAAAAACTGTTTTTT.

The table lists this clone with a count of one. The genes are TRBV28 and TRBJ2-7; TRBD2 matches 13 bases. CDR3 length equals 19 residues. V dropped 7 bases and J dropped 0; count of bases not matched to a gene: 15. Germline V CDR1 and CDR2: MDHEN, SYDVKM. CDR3 bases: TGTGCCAGCATCGACCGACCGGGACTAGCGGGGAGAAACTCCTACGAGCAGTACTTC. It translates to CASIDRPGLAGRNSYEQYF.

This clone showed up just once. The V gene is TRBV5-4, the J gene TRBJ1-2; 10 nucleotides match TRBD1. There are 14 residues in the CDR3. Germline CDR1 SGHNT, CDR2 YYREEE (reference sequence). V was clipped by 4 bases and J by 5 bases; unmatched bases: 5. CDR3 amino acids: CASSPRQGAYGYTF. CDR3 DNA sequence: TGTGCCAGCAGCCCCCGACAGGGGGCATATGGCTACACCTTC.

The chain couples TRBV6-5 to TRBJ2-5; D tentatively fits TRBD1 or TRBD2 (6 bases each). The CDR3 has 15 amino acids. V was cut by 5 bases and J by 5 bases, with 18 bases left in between. Looked up from germline, CDR1 is MNHEY and CDR2 is SVGAGI. CDR3 residues: CASSRGPGARETQYF. Here the CDR3 DNA reads TGTGCCAGCAGTAGGGGCCCGGGGGCGAGGGAGACCCAGTACTTC.